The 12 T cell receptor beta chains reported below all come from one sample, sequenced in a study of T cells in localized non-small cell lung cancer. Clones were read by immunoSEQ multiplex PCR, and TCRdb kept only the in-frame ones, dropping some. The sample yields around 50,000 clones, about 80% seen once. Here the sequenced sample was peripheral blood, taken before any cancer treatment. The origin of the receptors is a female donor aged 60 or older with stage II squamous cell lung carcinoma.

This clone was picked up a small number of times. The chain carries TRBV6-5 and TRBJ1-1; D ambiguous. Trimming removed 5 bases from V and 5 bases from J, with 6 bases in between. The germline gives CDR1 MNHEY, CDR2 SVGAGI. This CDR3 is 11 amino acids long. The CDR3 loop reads CASSQGTEAFF. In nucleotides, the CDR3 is TGTGCCAGCAGTCAAGGAACTGAAGCTTTCTTT.

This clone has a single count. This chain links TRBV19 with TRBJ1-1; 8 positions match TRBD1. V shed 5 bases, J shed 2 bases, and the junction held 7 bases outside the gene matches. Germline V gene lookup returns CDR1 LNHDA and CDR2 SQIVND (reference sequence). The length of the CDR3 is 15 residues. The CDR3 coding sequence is TGTGCCAGTAGTTACCAGACAGGGGCCAACACTGAAGCTTTCTTT. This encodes CASSYQTGANTEAFF.

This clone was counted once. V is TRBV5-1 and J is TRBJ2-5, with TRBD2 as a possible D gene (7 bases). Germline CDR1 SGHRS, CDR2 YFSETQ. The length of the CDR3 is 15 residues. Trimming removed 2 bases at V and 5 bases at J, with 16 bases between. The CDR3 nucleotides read TGCGCCAGCAGCTTAGGGGGGGGCCGAATGGAGACCCAGTACTTC. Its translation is CASSLGGGRMETQYF.

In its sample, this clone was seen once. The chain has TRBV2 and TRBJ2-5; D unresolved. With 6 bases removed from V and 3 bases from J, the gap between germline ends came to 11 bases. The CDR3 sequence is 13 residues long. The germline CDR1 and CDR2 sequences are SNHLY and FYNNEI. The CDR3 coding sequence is TGTGCCAGCAGGAAGGGAAGCAAAGAGACCCAGTACTTC. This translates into CASRKGSKETQYF.

CDR3 bases: TGTGCCAGCAGCTTAACGGGGGAAAAATTTCGGGGAGAGACCCAGTACTTC. It encodes CASSLTGEKFRGETQYF. The rearrangement uses TRBV7-3 and TRBJ2-5; D may be TRBD1 or TRBD2 (5 bases each). Germline V lookup: CDR1 SGHTA, CDR2 FQGTGA. Between the trimmed V and J ends, which lost 0 bases and 4 bases, there was a span of 18 bases. This CDR3 has 17 amino acids.

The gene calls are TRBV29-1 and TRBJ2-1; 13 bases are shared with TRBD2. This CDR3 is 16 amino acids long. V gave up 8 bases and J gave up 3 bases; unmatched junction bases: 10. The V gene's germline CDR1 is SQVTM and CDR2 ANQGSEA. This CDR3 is CSIWYRTSGGYNEQFF. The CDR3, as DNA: TGCAGCATCTGGTACAGGACTAGCGGGGGCTACAATGAGCAGTTCTTC.

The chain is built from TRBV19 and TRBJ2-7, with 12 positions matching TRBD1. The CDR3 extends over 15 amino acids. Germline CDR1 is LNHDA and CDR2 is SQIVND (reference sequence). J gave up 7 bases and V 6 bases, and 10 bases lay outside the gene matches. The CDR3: CASSATGQGAEEQYF. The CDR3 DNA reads TGTGCCAGTAGCGCCACGGGACAGGGGGCGGAAGAGCAGTACTTC.

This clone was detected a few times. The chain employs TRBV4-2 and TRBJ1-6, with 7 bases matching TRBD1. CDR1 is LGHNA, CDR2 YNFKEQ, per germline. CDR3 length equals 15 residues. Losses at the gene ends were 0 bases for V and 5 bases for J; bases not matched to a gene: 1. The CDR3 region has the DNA TGTGCCAGCAGCCAAGAGGGACAGAATAATTCACCCCTCCACTTT. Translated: CASSQEGQNNSPLHF.

CDR3 loop: CASSAAGRGSALHF. The CDR3, as DNA: TGTGCCAGCAGCGCTGCAGGGCGGGGGTCGGCCCTCCACTTT. V gene TRBV9 combines with J gene TRBJ1-6, with a weak D call TRBD1 (5 bases). Germline loops: CDR1 SGDLS, CDR2 YYNGEE. V was cut by 3 bases and J by 14 bases, with 18 bases left in between. The CDR3 has 14 amino acids. The full variable domain, its missing parts supplied by reference TRBV9 and TRBJ1-6, is DSGVTQTPKHLITATGQRVTLRCSPRSGDLSVYWYQQSLDQGLQFLIQYYNGEERAKGNILERFSAQQFPDLHSELNLSSLELGDSALYFCASSAAGRGSALHFGNGTRLTVT.

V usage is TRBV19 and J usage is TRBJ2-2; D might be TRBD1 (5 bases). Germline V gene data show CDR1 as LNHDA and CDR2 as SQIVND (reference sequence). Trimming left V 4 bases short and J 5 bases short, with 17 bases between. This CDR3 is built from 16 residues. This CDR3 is CASSKWEQERTGELFF. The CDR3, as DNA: TGTGCCAGTAGTAAGTGGGAACAGGAACGGACCGGGGAGCTGTTTTTT.

For the CDR3, the DNA is TGTGCCAGCAGCCCCCAAGGGGTCTATGGCTACACCTTC. Amino acid sequence: CASSPQGVYGYTF. The J gene is TRBJ1-2, the V gene TRBV6-5; possible D gene TRBD1, 5 bases. Between the trimmed V and J ends, which lost 6 bases and 4 bases, there was a span of 12 bases. Germline values: CDR1 MNHEY, CDR2 SVGAGI. The CDR3 is made up of 13 amino acids.

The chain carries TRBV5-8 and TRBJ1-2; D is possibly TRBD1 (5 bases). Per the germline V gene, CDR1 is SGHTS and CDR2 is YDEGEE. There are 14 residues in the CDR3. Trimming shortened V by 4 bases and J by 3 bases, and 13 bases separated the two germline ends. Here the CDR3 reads CASSPWGLDYGYTF. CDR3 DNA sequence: TGTGCCAGCAGCCCATGGGGGTTGGACTATGGCTACACCTTC.